Sequencing of this T cell receptor (beta chain) was carried out in a study of blood T cell repertoires in COVID-19. Looking at the study overall: Researchers got acute and convalescent COVID-19 samples from the United States, Italy and Spain. Sources were T cells, B-cell-depleted T cells, or PBMCs; the material itself was cDNA or gDNA.

Germline V gives CDR1 MDHEN, CDR2 SYDVKM. The CDR3 extends over 13 amino acids. Deletions cut 7 bases from V and 3 bases from J, with 13 bases between. In Seattle, patients joined the study during active infection and were tracked longitudinally. Per the original methods: Counts of nucleated cells, estimated from reference gene primer amplification, were obtained. Method: immunoSEQ multiplex PCR; TCRdb's copy keeps in-frame clones and lacks some. V and J calls and clone size are copied from that table; D and trimming were computed from the DNA. The table records just under 350,000 clones, 88% of them present only once.

The sequenced sample was peripheral blood. The clonotype originates from a woman in her 70s with COVID-19, enrolled during active disease. The V call is TRBV28, the J call TRBJ2-7; a possible D gene is TRBD1 (5 bases). This CDR3 is CASTAYRNYEQYF. CDR3 nucleotides: TGTGCCAGCACCGCGTACAGGAACTACGAGCAGTACTTC.